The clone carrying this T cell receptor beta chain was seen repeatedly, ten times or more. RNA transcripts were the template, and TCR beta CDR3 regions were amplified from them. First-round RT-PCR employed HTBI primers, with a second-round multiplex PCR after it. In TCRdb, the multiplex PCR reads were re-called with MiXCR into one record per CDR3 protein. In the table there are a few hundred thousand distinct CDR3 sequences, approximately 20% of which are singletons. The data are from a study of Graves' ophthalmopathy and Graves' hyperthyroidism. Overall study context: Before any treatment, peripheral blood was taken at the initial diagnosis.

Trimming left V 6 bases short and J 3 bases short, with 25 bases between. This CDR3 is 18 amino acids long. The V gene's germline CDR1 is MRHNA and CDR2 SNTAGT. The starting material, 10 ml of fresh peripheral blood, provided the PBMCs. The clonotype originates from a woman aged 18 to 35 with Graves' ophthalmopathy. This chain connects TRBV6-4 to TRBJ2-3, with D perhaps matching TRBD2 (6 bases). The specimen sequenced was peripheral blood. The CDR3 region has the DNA TGTGCCAGCAGCCCAACCGCCTCCGCGGGGAGAGGGACAGATACGCAGTATTTT. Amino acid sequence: CASSPTASAGRGTDTQYF.